One sample yielded the 32 T cell receptor beta chains listed below, sequenced in a study of Graves' ophthalmopathy and Graves' hyperthyroidism. RNA transcripts were the source from which TCR beta CDR3 regions were amplified. After a first-round RT-PCR with HTBI primers, a second-round multiplex PCR was run. TCRdb used MiXCR to reprocess the multiplex PCR reads, holding one entry per CDR3 protein. Of more than 1,000,000 distinct CDR3 sequences detected, 36% appear once; the ten largest clones hold 11%. The specimen sequenced was peripheral blood or thyroid tissue (not recorded which). Receptor source: an adult man with Graves' hyperthyroidism.

CDR3 sequence: CASRPSGTGALSGANVLTF. The CDR3 DNA reads as TGTGCCAGCAGGCCCTCCGGGACAGGGGCATTATCTGGGGCCAACGTCCTGACTTTC. The chain carries TRBV7-9 and TRBJ2-6; 10 bases line up with TRBD1. The CDR3 is 19 residues long. Losses at the gene ends were 6 bases for V and 1 base for J; bases not matched to a gene: 12. CDR1 SEHNR and CDR2 FQNEAQ come from the germline V gene (reference sequence).

This clonotype was observed at least ten times. The V call is TRBV12-3 or TRBV12-4, the J call TRBJ1-1; D gene uncertain. The CDR3 extends over 12 amino acids. V lost 3 bases to trimming and J lost 7 bases, with 9 bases between them. As DNA, the CDR3 is TGTGCCAGCAGTTTTCCTGGGAGTGAAGCTTTCTTT. Residues: CASSFPGSEAFF.

This clonotype was counted a few times. The final CDR3 position lacks the conserved phenylalanine or tryptophan, pointing to a likely read error. It is unclear where the CDR3 begins or ends on the DNA, so no DNA is shown, and the CDR3 is as TCRdb lists it. The chain recombines TRBV25-1 with TRBJ2-6; TRBD1 is taken as the D call from the table, unchecked against the DNA. The CDR3 comprises 9 residues, both ends counted. Germline V gives CDR1 MGHDK, CDR2 SYGVNS. The CDR3 sequence is CASSEFQGY.

This clonotype was seen only a few times. The chain couples TRBV6-2 or TRBV6-3 to TRBJ1-1, with D unclear. The length of the CDR3 is 13 residues. Germline loops: CDR1 MNHEY, CDR2 SVGEGT. V shed 4 bases and J shed 5 bases, with 11 bases lying between them. The CDR3 nucleotides read TGTGCCAGCAGTTCGACCTTGGGTACTGAAGCTTTCTTT. Translated: CASSSTLGTEAFF.

Details on this clonotype: A read error may be the cause here, since a much bigger clone is one base away. The chain joins TRBV7-9 to TRBJ1-1, with TRBD1 identical over 11 bases. Germline V CDR1 and CDR2: SEHNR, FQNEAQ (reference sequence). CDR3 length equals 15 residues. The CDR3 loop reads CTSSPGQGAHTEAFF. DNA of the CDR3: TGTACCAGCAGCCCCGGACAGGGGGCGCACACTGAAGCTTTCTTT.

This clonotype was recorded at least ten times. The V gene is TRBV6-2 or TRBV6-3, the J gene TRBJ1-1; 7 bases line up with TRBD1. With 8 bases clipped from V and 13 bases from J, the junction kept 16 bases outside the gene matches. This CDR3 is 13 amino acids long. Germline CDR1 is MNHEY and CDR2 is SVGEGT. CDR3 amino acids: CASQQGRRTGGFF. The CDR3 region has the DNA TGTGCCAGCCAACAGGGGAGGAGAACAGGCGGTTTCTTT.

This clonotype was detected only a few times. The chain has TRBV7-2 and TRBJ2-5; possibly TRBD1 for D (5 bases). From germline, CDR1 is SGHTA and CDR2 FQGNSA. This CDR3 contains 15 residues. Trimming removed 0 bases from V and 4 bases from J, with 12 bases in between. The CDR3: CASSLAWGRRETQYF. For the CDR3, the DNA is TGTGCCAGCAGCTTAGCGTGGGGCAGGCGAGAGACCCAGTACTTC.

This clonotype was counted only a few times. The V gene is TRBV29-1, the J gene TRBJ1-1, with TRBD1 as a possible D gene (6 bases). The CDR3 contains 14 residues. V lost 3 bases, J lost 6 bases, and 17 bases lay in between. Germline CDR1 and CDR2: SQVTM and ANQGSEA. This chain's CDR3 is CSVDVPTGASEAFF. CDR3 bases: TGCAGCGTTGACGTACCGACAGGAGCATCTGAAGCTTTCTTT.

Only a few counts were recorded for this clonotype. V and J are TRBV6-5 and TRBJ1-4, with a weak D call TRBD1 (6 bases). Germline lookup yields CDR1 MNHEY and CDR2 SVGAGI. Trimming removed 8 bases at V and 7 bases at J, with 20 bases between. This CDR3 spans 15 amino acids. CDR3 DNA sequence: TGTGCCAGCGGAAACCGCGGGACAAGGCCTGAAAAACTGTTTTTT. Protein sequence: CASGNRGTRPEKLFF.

This clonotype has at least ten counts. CDR3 sequence reads: CSARPPQSVDTIYF. Here the CDR3 DNA reads TGCAGTGCTAGACCCCCTCAATCGGTGGACACCATATATTTT. The chain joins TRBV20-1 to TRBJ1-3; D is undetermined. Trimming took off 2 bases at V and 8 bases at J, with 16 bases between the two ends. The germline CDR1 and CDR2 sequences are DFQATT and SNEGSKA (reference sequence). The CDR3 length is 14 residues.

This clonotype was recorded a few times. This rearrangement joins TRBV4-1 to TRBJ2-2; possibly TRBD2 for D (6 bases). The germline V and J ends were trimmed by 3 bases and 8 bases, with 16 bases remaining between them. The CDR3 has 15 amino acids. CDR1 MGHRA and CDR2 YSYEKL come from the germline V gene. DNA for the CDR3: TGCGCCAGCAGCCATAGGTGGGATGGAGGGGGGGAGCTGTTTTTT. Its protein product is CASSHRWDGGGELFF.

The gene calls are TRBV6-5 and TRBJ1-2, with unresolved D. CDR1 is MNHEY and CDR2 is SVGAGI in the germline V gene. The CDR3 sequence is 15 residues long. V lost 4 bases and J 2 bases, leaving 14 bases between the germline ends. The CDR3 region has the DNA TGTGCCAGCAGTTCAGTCACCTACTCCAACTATGGCTACACCTTC. Translated, it gives CASSSVTYSNYGYTF.

This clonotype has a handful of counts. The V and J genes are TRBV7-2 and TRBJ2-3; D not certain. CDR3 size: 13 residues. Between the trimmed V and J ends, which lost 3 bases and 3 bases, there was a span of 7 bases. Germline assignment: CDR1 SGHTA and CDR2 FQGNSA. CDR3 sequence reads: CASSFLRTDTQYF. The CDR3 nucleotides are TGTGCCAGCAGCTTCTTGCGGACAGATACGCAGTATTTT.

This clonotype was counted ten times or more. The J gene is TRBJ1-1, the V gene TRBV7-8, with TRBD1 matching 9 bases. With 0 bases clipped from V and 6 bases from J, the junction kept 11 bases outside the gene matches. Germline V lookup: CDR1 SGHVS, CDR2 FQNEAQ. The CDR3 covers 17 residues. In DNA form, the CDR3 reads TGTGCCAGCAGCTTAGCTATAGGGACAGGGAGCGCTGCTGAAGCTTTCTTT. Amino acid sequence: CASSLAIGTGSAAEAFF. The variable domain in full, completed from reference TRBV7-8 and TRBJ1-1, reads GAGVSQSPRYKVAKRGQDVALRCDPISGHVSLFWYQQALGQGPEFLTYFQNEAQLDKSGLPSDRFFAERPEGSVSTLKIQRTQQEDSAVYLCASSLAIGTGSAAEAFFGQGTRLTVV.

The table lists this clonotype with many counts. The V call is TRBV7-9, the J call TRBJ2-5; 7 nucleotides line up with TRBD1. V shed 4 bases, J shed 1 base, and the junction held 3 bases outside the gene matches. The CDR3 sequence is 14 residues long. Germline-derived CDR1 and CDR2 are SEHNR and FQNEAQ (reference sequence). In DNA form, the CDR3 reads TGTGCCAGCAGCTCGGGACAGCGCCAAGAGACCCAGTACTTC. Encoded protein: CASSSGQRQETQYF.

The chain has TRBV29-1 and TRBJ2-5; 12 nucleotides align to TRBD2. This CDR3 has 14 residues. Germline V lookup: CDR1 SQVTM, CDR2 ANQGSEA. J gave up 5 bases and V 7 bases, and 8 bases lay outside the gene matches. The CDR3 DNA follows: TGCAGCGGGAGACTAGCGGGAGTTGGGGAGACCCAGTACTTC. This encodes CSGRLAGVGETQYF.

This clonotype was recorded at least ten times. This chain connects TRBV20-1 to TRBJ2-1; TRBD2 aligns across 7 bases. V was pared by 6 bases and J by 4 bases, with 15 bases of the junction left unmatched. The germline CDR1 and CDR2 sequences are DFQATT and SNEGSKA (reference sequence). The CDR3 consists of 16 residues. CDR3 sequence (DNA): TGCAGTGCCCTCGACGCCAGCGGTAGCGGGTACAATGAGCAGTTCTTC. Encoded protein: CSALDASGSGYNEQFF.

The chain uses TRBV25-1 and TRBJ1-6; tentatively, D is TRBD1 (5 bases). CDR3 size: 14 residues. From germline, CDR1 is MGHDK and CDR2 SYGVNS. V was cut by 6 bases and J by 7 bases, with 13 bases left in between. The CDR3 region is CASRDVGENSPLHF. In DNA form, the CDR3 reads TGTGCCAGCAGAGATGTAGGGGAGAATTCACCCCTCCACTTT.

Of note for this clonotype: At one of its ends the junction is not consistent with the germline gene, which may arise from a read error. The chain uses TRBV10-2 and TRBJ2-7; perhaps TRBD2 as D (5 bases). From germline, CDR1 is WSHSY and CDR2 SAAADI. The CDR3 covers 13 residues. CDR3: CASSSTTTYEQYF. As DNA, the CDR3 is TGTGCCAGCAGCTCGACTACCACCTACGAGCAGTACTTC.

The chain has TRBV7-2 and TRBJ1-6; maybe TRBD1 (5 bases). Per germline, CDR1 SGHTA and CDR2 FQGNSA. V was cut by 4 bases and J by 10 bases, with 11 bases left in between. CDR3 size: 13 residues. CDR3 DNA: TGTGCCAGCAGCTCCAGGGTGGGATCACCCCTCCACTTT. It yields the protein CASSSRVGSPLHF. Full variable domain (rest looked up from reference TRBV7-2 and TRBJ1-6): GAGVSQSPSNKVTEKGKDVELRCDPISGHTALYWYRQSLGQGLEFLIYFQGNSAPDKSGLPSDRFSAERTGGSVSTLTIQRTQQEDSAVYLCASSSRVGSPLHFGNGTRLTVT.

With respect to this clonotype: With a much larger clone just one base away, this may be a read error. The chain joins TRBV19 to TRBJ2-2; D gene uncertain. Germline CDR1 LNHDA, CDR2 SQIVND (reference sequence). Trimming removed 9 bases at V and 4 bases at J, with 15 bases between. This CDR3 has 14 residues. The CDR3 nucleotides read TGTGCCAGCGGTGGGGAAGGCCCCACCGGGGAGCTGTTTTTT. As protein: CASGGEGPTGELFF.

This clonotype appeared a single time. The chain links TRBV7-9 to TRBJ1-1; D gene uncertain. Germline V gene sequence: CDR1 SEHNR, CDR2 FQNEAQ (reference sequence). Trimming pared 5 bases from V and 3 bases from J, leaving 16 bases between. The length of the CDR3 is 15 residues. The CDR3 protein is CASSPVGSLHTEAFF. Here the CDR3 DNA reads TGTGCCAGCAGCCCCGTAGGGAGCCTCCACACTGAAGCTTTCTTT.

This clonotype turned up a few times. This chain joins TRBV12-5 and TRBJ2-2, with 9 bases that match TRBD1. Germline CDR1 reads LGHNT; CDR2 reads FRNRAP. V shed 6 bases, J shed 5 bases, and the junction held 13 bases outside the gene matches. This CDR3 comprises 17 residues. CDR3 nucleotides: TGTGCTAGTGGCCTCGATGATGGGACAGGGAGAACCGGGGAGCTGTTTTTT. Amino acid sequence: CASGLDDGTGRTGELFF.

This clonotype was detected ten times or more. The chain carries TRBV9 and TRBJ1-2, with 7 bases lining up with TRBD1. Per the germline V gene, CDR1 is SGDLS and CDR2 is YYNGEE. This CDR3 is 15 amino acids long. The J segment lost 8 bases and the V segment lost 1 base, leaving 11 bases of the junction unmatched. The CDR3 DNA sequence: TGTGCCAGCAGCGTACGGACAGGTTCCCAAGAGGGCTACACCTTC. It translates to CASSVRTGSQEGYTF.

The chain is built from TRBV29-1 and TRBJ1-1; 8 nucleotides align to TRBD1. CDR1 is SQVTM, CDR2 ANQGSEA, per germline. V was pared by 4 bases and J by 6 bases, with 7 bases of the junction left unmatched. The CDR3 is 13 residues long. CDR3 DNA: TGCAGCGTTGCGGACAGGGCGGTCGCTGAAGCTTTCTTT. Its translation: CSVADRAVAEAFF.

For this clonotype: A much larger clone lies one base from this, so it may be a read error. V usage is TRBV5-6 and J usage is TRBJ1-5; TRBD1 aligns across 9 bases. J lost 4 bases, V lost 3 bases, and 5 bases had no gene match. The germline V gene has CDR1 SGHDT and CDR2 YYEEEE. The CDR3 is 15 amino acids. The CDR3 reads CASSSQGAWNQPQHF. CDR3 sequence (DNA): TGTGCCAGCAGCTCACAGGGGGCTTGGAATCAGCCCCAGCATTTT.

This clonotype was found many times. V and J are TRBV5-1 and TRBJ2-2, with D possibly matching TRBD2 (6 bases). Germline V CDR1 and CDR2: SGHRS, YFSETQ. The V gene lost 4 bases and the J gene lost 0 bases, with 13 bases spanning the gap. The CDR3 is made up of 16 amino acids. As DNA, the CDR3 is TGCGCCAGCAGCATTGGAGGGACTTCGAACACCGGGGAGCTGTTTTTT. Protein sequence: CASSIGGTSNTGELFF.

V is TRBV20-1 and J is TRBJ2-7, with TRBD1 matching over 7 bases. The J call may not be correct, given that the DNA end is closer to TRBJ2-1. Looked up from germline, CDR1 is DFQATT and CDR2 is SNEGSKA (reference sequence). The CDR3 sequence is 13 residues long. CDR3 region: CSTGTDTLGEQFF. The CDR3 bases are TGCAGTACCGGGACAGACACCCTGGGTGAGCAGTTCTTC.

A few counts support this clonotype. The chain recombines TRBV20-1 with TRBJ2-2; 11 positions match TRBD2. Germline CDR1 and CDR2: DFQATT and SNEGSKA (reference sequence). The CDR3 loop spans 15 amino acids. Trimming cost V 6 bases and J 5 bases; bases outside gene matches: 8. Here the CDR3 DNA reads TGCAGTGCAAAACTAGCGGGGGTTGATACCGGGGAGCTGTTTTTT. It yields the protein CSAKLAGVDTGELFF.

This clonotype was observed at least ten times. The CDR3 protein is CASNSPPLSAARGRGYTF. CDR3 nucleotide sequence: TGTGCCAGCAATTCACCCCCCCTGAGTGCTGCGAGGGGACGTGGCTACACCTTC. V gene TRBV7-9 combines with J gene TRBJ1-2, with D perhaps matching TRBD1 (5 bases). Trimming took off 7 bases at V and 7 bases at J, with 31 bases between the two ends. The germline V gene encodes CDR1 SEHNR and CDR2 FQNEAQ (reference sequence). The CDR3 runs 18 residues.

This clonotype has ten or more counts. This chain links TRBV12-3 or TRBV12-4 with TRBJ2-7, with no clear D. The CDR3 runs to 13 residues. Trimming shortened V by 0 bases and J by 5 bases, and 8 bases separated the two germline ends. The CDR3 DNA sequence: TGTGCCAGCAGTTTAGCAGGGTCCAACGAGCAGTACTTC. Residues: CASSLAGSNEQYF.

This clonotype was counted many times. V gene TRBV5-1 combines with J gene TRBJ2-2, with D perhaps TRBD1 or TRBD2 (6 bases each). The V gene's germline CDR1 is SGHRS and CDR2 YFSETQ. This CDR3 is 15 amino acids long. V was trimmed by 0 bases and J by 5 bases, leaving 11 bases between them. The CDR3 sequence: CASSLGGTPTGELFF. The DNA of the CDR3 is TGCGCCAGCAGCTTGGGCGGGACACCGACCGGGGAGCTGTTTTTT.